This TCR beta chain was obtained from a study of regulatory T cells in long-lasting Graves disease. Per the germline V gene, CDR1 is LGHNT and CDR2 is FRNRAP. Unmatched junction bases numbered 4, after V lost 5 bases and J lost 5 bases. The CDR3 consists of 13 residues. This clonotype was detected only a few times. Building of the TCR beta libraries involved iRepertoire HTBI primers and Arm-PCR of CDR3 regions. Each CDR3 protein is one row after TCRdb ran MiXCR on the multiplex PCR reads. Counted here are over 500,000 distinct CDR3 sequences, around 16% occurring once; the ten biggest clones make up around 11%. Sample time point: newly diagnosed GD, antithyroid drugs for less than 3 months. Extracted PBMC RNA gave rise to the TCR library. These same records also appear under a second study, on T cells in Graves' hyperthyroidism and ophthalmopathy. Per that study: Most thyroid-expanded clonotypes above 0.001 were also found in blood.

Material: peripheral blood mononuclear cells (PBMCs), obtained at new diagnosis, from a patient treated with antithyroid drugs. V usage is TRBV12-5 and J usage is TRBJ2-5; 8 bases line up with TRBD1. The source is a man aged 18 to 29 with Graves disease. CDR3 amino acids: CASGRQGMETQYF. DNA for the CDR3: TGTGCTAGTGGTCGACAGGGGATGGAGACCCAGTACTTC.